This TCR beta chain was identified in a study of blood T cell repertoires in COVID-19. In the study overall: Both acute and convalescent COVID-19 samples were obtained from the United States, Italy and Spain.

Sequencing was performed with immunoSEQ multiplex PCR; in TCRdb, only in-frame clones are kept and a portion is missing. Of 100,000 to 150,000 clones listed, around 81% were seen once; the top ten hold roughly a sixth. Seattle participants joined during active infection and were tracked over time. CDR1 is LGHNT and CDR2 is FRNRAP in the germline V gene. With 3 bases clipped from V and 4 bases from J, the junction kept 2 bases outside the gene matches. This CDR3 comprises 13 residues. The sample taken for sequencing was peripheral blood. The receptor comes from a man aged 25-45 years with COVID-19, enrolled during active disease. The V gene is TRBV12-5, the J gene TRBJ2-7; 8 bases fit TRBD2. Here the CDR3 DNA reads TGTGCTAGTGGTTTTAGCGGGGCATACGAGCAGTACTTC. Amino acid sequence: CASGFSGAYEQYF. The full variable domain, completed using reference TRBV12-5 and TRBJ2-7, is DARVTQTPRHKVTEMGQEVTMRCQPILGHNTVFWYRQTMMQGLELLAYFRNRAPLDDSGMPKDRFSAEMPDATLATLKIQPSEPRDSAVYFCASGFSGAYEQYFGPGTRLTVT.